A single sample gave rise to the 25 T cell receptor beta chains below, sequenced in a study of blood T cells in healthy people across ages. A J-beta primer mix and a sample-barcoded 5' primer were used in a second PCR of about 7 to 11 cycles. TCRdb re-called the 5' RACE reads through MiXCR, storing one row per CDR3 protein. There are about 620,000 distinct CDR3 sequences in the sample; around 21% occur only once, and around 3.4% lies in the top ten. Sequencing used blood. These receptors all come from a man aged 70 or older in good health.

V usage is TRBV7-6 and J usage is TRBJ2-7; D call uncertain. This CDR3 contains 9 residues. CDR1 is SGHVS, CDR2 FNYEAQ, per germline. V was shortened by 8 bases and J by 5 bases, with 4 bases between the two germline ends. This CDR3 reads CASLDEQYF. DNA for the CDR3: TGTGCCAGCTTGGACGAGCAGTACTTC.

This clonotype was detected only a few times. CDR3 nucleotide sequence: TGTGCCATCAGTGGTATAACCGGGACTAGCGGGAGCTACGAGCAGTACTTC. Protein product: CAISGITGTSGSYEQYF. V usage is TRBV10-3 and J usage is TRBJ2-7; 14 bases agree with TRBD2. The CDR3 runs 17 residues. Looked up from germline, CDR1 is ENHRY and CDR2 is SYGVKD. The V gene end was trimmed by 4 bases and the J gene end by 3 bases; junction bases not matched to a gene: 8.

The V call is TRBV3-1, the J call TRBJ1-1; the D gene is possibly TRBD1 (6 bases). V was shortened by 3 bases and J by 8 bases, with 10 bases between the two germline ends. This CDR3 comprises 12 residues. Germline V gives CDR1 LGHDT, CDR2 YNNKEL (reference sequence). The CDR3 protein is CASSHWTAEAFF. In nucleotides, the CDR3 is TGTGCCAGCAGCCATTGGACAGCCGAAGCTTTCTTT.

This clonotype was counted between two and nine times. The chain links TRBV2 to TRBJ1-3; D not resolved. V lost 5 bases and J lost 0, with 8 bases in between. Germline V lookup: CDR1 SNHLY, CDR2 FYNNEI. There are 14 residues in the CDR3. The CDR3 nucleotides read TGTGCCAGCAGTTGGGCCTCCTCTGGAAACACCATATATTTT. Protein: CASSWASSGNTIYF.

There are a few counts of this clonotype. This chain links TRBV7-3 with TRBJ2-3; D gene unclear. Deletions cut 6 bases from V and 1 base from J, with 20 bases between. Per germline, CDR1 SGHTA and CDR2 FQGTGA. CDR3 size: 17 residues. The CDR3 bases are TGTGCCAGCAGGCCCGCGGCGGCGAGCGAAGGCACAGATACGCAGTATTTT. It codes for CASRPAAASEGTDTQYF.

The chain has TRBV6-1 and TRBJ2-1; 10 bases agree with TRBD2. V gave up 6 bases and J gave up 0 bases; unmatched junction bases: 8. CDR3 length: 17 residues. Germline V gene lookup returns CDR1 MNHNS and CDR2 SASEGT. The CDR3 DNA reads as TGTGCCAGCAGAGGACTAGCGGAACAGAGCTCCTACAATGAGCAGTTCTTC. Translated, it gives CASRGLAEQSSYNEQFF.

The chain joins TRBV5-1 to TRBJ1-1; D gene unclear. Germline V gene lookup returns CDR1 SGHRS and CDR2 YFSETQ. The CDR3 loop spans 14 amino acids. Trimming stripped 4 bases from V and 4 bases from J, with 14 bases between. The CDR3 nucleotides read TGCGCCAGCAGCGTACTTTGGGTGGGCACTGAAGCTTTCTTT. This gives the protein CASSVLWVGTEAFF. Drawing the rest from reference TRBV5-1 and TRBJ1-1, the complete variable domain is KAGVTQTPRYLIKTRGQQVTLSCSPISGHRSVSWYQQTPGQGLQFLFEYFSETQRNKGNFPGRFSGRQFSNSRSEMNVSTLELGDSALYLCASSVLWVGTEAFFGQGTRLTVV.

This sequence joins TRBV5-1 and TRBJ2-1; 10 positions match TRBD2. CDR3 size: 16 residues. The V segment lost 3 bases and the J segment 6 bases; nucleotides outside the gene matches: 9. CDR1 is SGHRS and CDR2 is YFSETQ in the germline V gene. CDR3 nucleotides: TGCGCCAGCAGCTCACAGGGACTAGCGCCCATCAATGAGCAGTTCTTC. It codes for CASSSQGLAPINEQFF.

This clonotype has only a few counts. CDR3 protein: CSPRVASLDTKNIQYF. The DNA for the CDR3 is TGCAGCCCCCGGGTTGCGTCCCTCGATACCAAAAACATTCAGTACTTC. The rearrangement joins TRBV29-1 to TRBJ2-4, with D uncertain. Trimming took off 8 bases at V and 2 bases at J, with 22 bases between the two ends. Germline loops: CDR1 SQVTM, CDR2 ANQGSEA. The CDR3 loop spans 16 amino acids. The whole variable domain, remainder taken from reference TRBV29-1 and TRBJ2-4, is SAVISQKPSRDICQRGTSLTIQCQVDSQVTMMFWYRQQPGQSLTLIATANQGSEATYESGFVIDKFPISRPNLTFSTLTVSNMSPEDSSIYLCSPRVASLDTKNIQYFGAGTRLSVL.

This clonotype occurred many times. This chain joins TRBV4-1 and TRBJ2-3; D call uncertain. The CDR3 contains 17 residues. Germline-derived CDR1 and CDR2 are MGHRA and YSYEKL. Trimming cost V 1 base and J 2 bases, with 16 bases left between them. The chain's CDR3 is CASSQVTIGALTDTQYF. The CDR3 DNA is TGCGCCAGCAGCCAAGTTACTATCGGCGCACTCACAGATACGCAGTATTTT.

The rearrangement links TRBV5-1 to TRBJ2-1; D unresolved. V lost 3 bases, J lost 4 bases, and 14 bases lay in between. The CDR3 runs to 15 residues. CDR1 is SGHRS and CDR2 is YFSETQ in the germline V gene. CDR3 sequence: CASSSVADRYNEQFF. CDR3 nucleotide sequence: TGCGCCAGCAGCTCGGTAGCAGACCGGTACAATGAGCAGTTCTTC.

The chain is built from TRBV19 and TRBJ2-5; 11 nucleotides align to TRBD2. The end of the DNA fits TRBJ2-1 better, so the J call may be wrong. This CDR3 has 14 amino acids. Germline-derived CDR1 and CDR2 are LNHDA and SQIVND (reference sequence). The CDR3 protein is CASSISSGRSEQFF. CDR3 nucleotides: TGTGCCAGTAGTATCTCTAGCGGGAGGTCTGAGCAGTTCTTC.

The sample holds a few counts of this clonotype. This rearrangement joins TRBV20-1 to TRBJ1-4; no reliable D call. The CDR3 length is 12 residues. The V and J ends lost 1 base and 8 bases respectively, with 8 bases between them. CDR1 is DFQATT, CDR2 SNEGSKA, per germline (reference sequence). CDR3 DNA: TGCAGTGCTAGAGCCCCCAGCGAAAAACTGTTTTTT. Protein sequence: CSARAPSEKLFF.

The gene calls are TRBV28 and TRBJ1-5; D is undetermined. CDR3 length: 15 amino acids. Trimming left V 7 bases short and J 1 base short, with 14 bases between. Germline loops: CDR1 MDHEN, CDR2 SYDVKM. The DNA for the CDR3 is TGTGCCAGCATTAAGGGAGGAGGGAGCAATCAGCCCCAGCATTTT. This encodes CASIKGGGSNQPQHF.

This clonotype showed up just a few times. The chain couples TRBV20-1 to TRBJ2-5; D is undetermined. The end of the DNA is better explained by TRBJ2-7, so the J call may be wrong. Germline CDR1 is DFQATT and CDR2 is SNEGSKA (reference sequence). There are 11 residues in the CDR3. This chain's CDR3 is CSARAVYEQYF. Written as DNA, the CDR3 is TGCAGTGCTAGGGCCGTCTACGAGCAGTACTTC.

This chain links TRBV3-1 with TRBJ2-1; unclear D gene. The germline CDR1 and CDR2 sequences are LGHDT and YNNKEL (reference sequence). The CDR3 totals 15 residues. V gave up 0 bases and J gave up 7 bases, with 13 bases separating them. The CDR3 bases are TGTGCCAGCAGCCAAGATGCGGTAGCTGGAAATGAGCAGTTCTTC. As protein: CASSQDAVAGNEQFF.

This clonotype was observed a handful of times. The CDR3 DNA reads as TGCGCCAGCAGCTTGGGGACAGGGGGTTTATGGAGCACAGATACGCAGTATTTT. Protein: CASSLGTGGLWSTDTQYF. This sequence joins TRBV5-1 and TRBJ2-3; 10 bases agree with TRBD1. This CDR3 is 18 amino acids long. The ends lost 0 bases at V and 0 bases at J; junction bases unmatched: 7. CDR1 and CDR2 from the germline V gene are SGHRS and YFSETQ.

The table lists this clonotype with a few counts. V gene TRBV3-1 combines with J gene TRBJ2-7; D uncertain. The DNA end lines up better with TRBJ2-5; the J call may be wrong. Germline V lookup: CDR1 LGHDT, CDR2 YNNKEL (reference sequence). The CDR3 totals 12 residues. The CDR3 loop reads CASSITPETQYF. The CDR3, as DNA: TGTGCCAGCAGTATAACTCCGGAGACCCAGTACTTC.

This clonotype was detected a few times. Its ends do not fully match the called genes, so a read error is possible. The chain joins TRBV5-1 to TRBJ1-5; D is unresolved. The CDR3 sequence is 13 residues long. Germline assignment: CDR1 SGHRS and CDR2 YFSETQ. The DNA for the CDR3 is TGTGCCAGCAGTCCCTTCAGTAATCAGCCCCAGCATTTT. Protein sequence: CASSPFSNQPQHF.

This clonotype has only a few counts. CDR3 sequence (DNA): TGCAGTGTTAGCCGGGACCTTACCGCCGGGGAGCTGTTTTTT. Translation: CSVSRDLTAGELFF. V and J are TRBV20-1 and TRBJ2-2; D may be TRBD1 or TRBD2 (5 bases each). The germline gives CDR1 DFQATT, CDR2 SNEGSKA (reference sequence). Trimming shortened V by 7 bases and J by 6 bases, and 18 bases separated the two germline ends. This CDR3 has 14 amino acids.

This chain links TRBV6-2 or TRBV6-3 with TRBJ2-5; D may be TRBD2 (6 bases). This CDR3 comprises 15 residues. V was cut by 6 bases and J by 6 bases, with 20 bases left in between. Germline V lookup: CDR1 MNHEY, CDR2 SVGEGT. CDR3 residues: CASRNLFSGEKTQYF. CDR3 in DNA: TGTGCCAGCAGAAACCTCTTTAGCGGTGAGAAGACCCAGTACTTC.

To note about this clonotype: A much larger clone differs by one base, so this may be a read error. The chain couples TRBV4-3 to TRBJ2-3; tentatively, D is TRBD2 (5 bases). The germline CDR1 and CDR2 sequences are LGHNA and YSLEER. The CDR3 is made up of 11 amino acids. The CDR3 DNA reads as TGCGCCGGCAGCGGAGGAGATACGCAGTATTTT. Amino acid sequence: CAGSGGDTQYF.

The gene calls are TRBV12-3 or TRBV12-4 and TRBJ1-1; TRBD1 is a possible D gene (5 bases). V shed 5 bases and J shed 1 base, with 11 bases lying between them. The CDR3 loop spans 14 amino acids. CDR3 bases: TGTGCCAGCAGTCTGCGGACAAAGAACACTGAAGCTTTCTTT. Its protein is CASSLRTKNTEAFF.

The V and J genes are TRBV3-1 and TRBJ2-5, with D maybe TRBD1 (5 bases). V lost 0 bases to trimming and J lost 11 bases, with 13 bases between them. CDR3 length equals 13 residues. Germline V gives CDR1 LGHDT, CDR2 YNNKEL (reference sequence). CDR3 sequence reads: CASSQDPSTAQYF. CDR3 coding DNA: TGTGCCAGCAGCCAAGATCCCTCGACAGCGCAGTACTTC.

This clonotype was seen a handful of times. The J gene is TRBJ2-2, the V gene TRBV29-1, with TRBD1 matching 7 bases. The V gene end was trimmed by 6 bases and the J gene end by 4 bases; junction bases not matched to a gene: 5. Germline values: CDR1 SQVTM, CDR2 ANQGSEA. The CDR3 sequence is 13 residues long. The CDR3 is CSVYRGGTGELFF. CDR3 DNA: TGCAGCGTGTACAGGGGTGGCACCGGGGAGCTGTTTTTT.